The next 15 T cell receptor beta chains were all read from a single sample in a study of T cells after yellow fever vaccination. TCRdb ran MiXCR on the 5' RACE reads and lists one entry per CDR3 protein. Of some 320,000 distinct CDR3 sequences in the sample, less than 9.5% are singletons; the top ten hold approximately 3.3%. The sample consisted of CD4+ T cells sorted from PBMCs, taken 5 days after the yellow fever booster vaccination. Every receptor here comes from a man aged 18 to 35 who received the YFV17D yellow fever vaccine.

This clonotype was counted a few times. This CDR3 is CASSKGLAGAKNEQFF. The CDR3 DNA follows: TGTGCCAGCAGCAAGGGACTAGCGGGGGCGAAGAATGAGCAGTTCTTC. The chain uses TRBV7-2 and TRBJ2-1; 14 bases match TRBD2. This CDR3 spans 16 amino acids. The J segment lost 7 bases and the V segment lost 5 bases, leaving 7 bases of the junction unmatched. Germline values: CDR1 SGHTA, CDR2 FQGNSA.

This chain links TRBV20-1 with TRBJ1-1, with D possibly TRBD1 on 5 matching bases. The CDR3 consists of 13 residues. V lost 6 bases to trimming and J lost 1 base, with 12 bases between them. CDR1 and CDR2 (germline): DFQATT, SNEGSKA (reference sequence). CDR3 protein: CSAYTRGNTEAFF. The DNA for the CDR3 is TGCAGTGCCTACACTAGGGGGAACACTGAAGCTTTCTTT.

At least ten counts were recorded for this clonotype. The CDR3 sequence: CASTEGRPSAETQYF. In nucleotides, the CDR3 is TGCGCCAGCACCGAAGGACGCCCGTCGGCAGAGACCCAGTACTTC. This chain joins TRBV5-1 and TRBJ2-5; D unclear. V was clipped by 6 bases and J by 4 bases, with 19 bases between them. The length of the CDR3 is 15 residues. The germline CDR1 and CDR2 sequences are SGHRS and YFSETQ.

The V gene is TRBV9, the J gene TRBJ1-1; D is perhaps TRBD1 (5 bases). CDR3 length: 13 residues. Trimming left V 3 bases short and J 3 bases short, with 9 bases between. CDR1 is SGDLS and CDR2 is YYNGEE in the germline V gene. The CDR3 region is CASSGDSYTEAFF. In nucleotides, the CDR3 is TGTGCCAGCAGCGGGGACTCCTACACTGAAGCTTTCTTT.

Only a few counts were recorded for this clonotype. The rearrangement uses TRBV7-2 and TRBJ2-3; possible D gene TRBD2, 5 bases. Looked up from germline, CDR1 is SGHTA and CDR2 is FQGNSA. The CDR3 consists of 13 residues. Trimming cost V 3 bases and J 6 bases, with 10 bases left between them. The CDR3 bases are TGTGCCAGCAGCTTCGGGGAGTGGGATACGCAGTATTTT. Its protein is CASSFGEWDTQYF.

The J gene is TRBJ1-5, the V gene TRBV18; the match to TRBD1 covers 7 bases. This CDR3 is 20 amino acids long. The junction had 17 bases not matched to a gene; V was cut back by 0 bases and J by 3 bases. Germline-derived CDR1 and CDR2 are KGHSH and LQKENI. DNA of the CDR3: TGTGCCAGCTCACCACCGAGGGGGAATGGAGGGGGCAGAAACAATCAGCCCCAGCATTTT. It is translated as CASSPPRGNGGGRNNQPQHF.

The chain recombines TRBV7-2 with TRBJ1-4; D is possibly TRBD1 (5 bases). CDR1 and CDR2 (germline): SGHTA, FQGNSA. Trimming left V 6 bases short and J 8 bases short, with 13 bases between. CDR3 length: 13 residues. This CDR3 reads CASRLSGTEKLFF. CDR3 bases: TGTGCCAGCAGGTTATCCGGGACGGAAAAACTGTTTTTT.

This rearrangement joins TRBV7-8 to TRBJ1-2; 7 positions agree with TRBD1. After removal of 6 bases from V and 1 base from J, the junction contained 5 bases not matched to a gene. The CDR3 has 14 residues. Germline-derived CDR1 and CDR2 are SGHVS and FQNEAQ. The CDR3 nucleotides are TGTGCCAGCAGGGGTACAGGGGTTAACTATGGCTACACCTTC. Protein sequence: CASRGTGVNYGYTF.

This clonotype was counted between two and nine times. This chain links TRBV12-3 or TRBV12-4 with TRBJ1-3; 9 bases align to TRBD1. V trimming: 1 base; J trimming: 4 bases; junction bases outside the gene matches: 5. This CDR3 has 16 amino acids. The CDR3 bases are TGTGCCAGCAGTTTAGGAGGGACAGGGTTAGGAAACACCATATATTTT. This gives the protein CASSLGGTGLGNTIYF.

The chain recombines TRBV5-1 with TRBJ2-7; possible D gene TRBD1, 6 bases. The CDR3 totals 14 residues. Germline V CDR1 and CDR2: SGHRS, YFSETQ. The germline V and J ends were trimmed by 3 bases and 2 bases, with 12 bases remaining between them. The CDR3 is CASSSGQLTYEQYF. Here the CDR3 DNA reads TGCGCCAGCAGCTCAGGACAGTTGACCTACGAGCAGTACTTC.

V is TRBV4-3 and J is TRBJ2-1; the D call may be TRBD1 or TRBD2 (7 bases each). Trimming took off 1 base at V and 3 bases at J, with 13 bases between the two ends. Per germline, CDR1 LGHNA and CDR2 YSLEER. The CDR3 consists of 16 residues. The CDR3 loop reads CASSQGRGTDYNEQFF. CDR3 DNA sequence: TGCGCCAGCAGCCAAGGGCGGGGGACAGACTACAATGAGCAGTTCTTC.

This clonotype was observed a few times. The rearrangement links TRBV29-1 to TRBJ2-7; 9 bases line up with TRBD1. This CDR3 has 13 residues. V lost 4 bases and J lost 2; bases outside the gene matches: 3. In germline, CDR1 is SQVTM, CDR2 ANQGSEA. The CDR3 region has the DNA TGCAGCGTTGGGGGACAGGGAGCCTACGAGCAGTACTTC. Its protein is CSVGGQGAYEQYF.

The chain has TRBV29-1 and TRBJ2-7, with 11 nucleotides matching TRBD1. Germline loops: CDR1 SQVTM, CDR2 ANQGSEA. The CDR3 has 13 residues. J lost 3 bases, V lost 4 bases, and 2 bases had no gene match. The CDR3 nucleotides are TGCAGCGTTGGGGACAGGGGGATCTACGAGCAGTACTTC. Translated, it gives CSVGDRGIYEQYF.

In its sample, this clonotype was seen many times. J is TRBJ2-3 and V is TRBV5-1, with 14 bases matching TRBD2. The CDR3 runs 17 residues. Germline V gives CDR1 SGHRS, CDR2 YFSETQ. The trim removed 4 bases at V and 1 base at J, leaving 5 bases unmatched. CDR3 loop: CASSTGLAGARTDTQYF. The CDR3 DNA reads TGCGCCAGCAGCACGGGACTAGCGGGGGCCCGCACAGATACGCAGTATTTT. Supplemented by reference TRBV5-1 and TRBJ2-3, the full variable domain reads KAGVTQTPRYLIKTRGQQVTLSCSPISGHRSVSWYQQTPGQGLQFLFEYFSETQRNKGNFPGRFSGRQFSNSRSEMNVSTLELGDSALYLCASSTGLAGARTDTQYFGPGTRLTVL.

This clonotype showed up just a few times. This chain connects TRBV12-3 or TRBV12-4 to TRBJ2-2; D remains unclear. V was pared by 7 bases and J by 8 bases, with 14 bases between. CDR3 length equals 13 residues. The CDR3 nucleotides read TGTGCCAGCAAGGCTCACTCCCGGGGGGAGCTGTTTTTT. Translating it yields CASKAHSRGELFF.